The clone carrying this TCR beta chain was counted ten times or more. This sample is drawn from a study of blood T cells in healthy people across ages. A J-beta primer mix and a sample-barcoded 5' primer were used in a second PCR of about 7 to 12 cycles. TCRdb reprocessed the 5' RACE reads with MiXCR, giving one entry per CDR3 protein. The table records about 730,000 distinct CDR3 sequences, around 40% of them present only once. The V gene end was trimmed by 5 bases and the J gene end by 8 bases; junction bases not matched to a gene: 9. The CDR3 loop spans 15 amino acids. Germline CDR1 LNHDA, CDR2 SQIVND (reference sequence).

The TCR comes from a woman aged 55-70 years in good health. The sequenced sample was blood. V usage is TRBV19 and J usage is TRBJ2-1, with 10 bases matching TRBD2. CDR3 coding DNA: TGTGCCAGTAGTCCGCGGATAGCGGGAGGCTATGAGCAGTTCTTC. It is translated as CASSPRIAGGYEQFF.